These 2 T cell receptor beta chains share one sample of origin, sequenced in a study of T cells in women clearing cervical HPV infection. TCRdb keeps only in-frame clones here, not all; method: immunoSEQ multiplex PCR. In total, the table holds about 12,000 clones. Sequencing was performed on blood buffy coat. The receptors come from a woman between 18 and 70 years old with a cervical HPV16 infection that either progressed to CIN3+ or cleared (not recorded which).

Worth noting for this clone: Coverage ceases 3 residues before the CDR3 finishes, and the germline J gene fills in the end. The V and J genes are TRBV6-1 and TRBJ1-1; no definite D call. Trimming shortened V by 4 bases and J by 3 bases, and 9 bases separated the two germline ends. The germline CDR1 and CDR2 sequences are MNHNS and SASEGT. The CDR3 loop spans 13 amino acids. CDR3 DNA, as far as it was read: TGTGCCAGCAGTGCCAGACTAGACACTGAA. Translation gives CASSARLDTE. The whole CDR3 reads CASSARLDTEAFF.

As regards this clone: The read terminates 3 residues ahead of where the CDR3 ends, so the germline J gene completes it. This chain links TRBV4-1 with TRBJ1-5; D not resolved. V gave up 3 bases and J gave up 6 bases, with 12 bases separating them. The germline CDR1 and CDR2 sequences are MGHRA and YSYEKL. This CDR3 spans 14 amino acids. CDR3 DNA, as far as it was read: TGCGCCAGCAGCCACCCGGAGAAGGGTCAGCCC. Its translation: CASSHPEKGQP. The complete CDR3 protein is CASSHPEKGQPQHF.